These 14 T cell receptor beta chains originate from one sample sequenced in a study of T cell responses to AZD1222 COVID-19 vaccine (dated by TCRdb to 2020 to 2022). In the paper's terms, the time point label means: about 28 days (+/-7) after the second vaccine dose. Libraries were constructed by the immunoSEQ multiplex PCR assay. The table comes from immuneACCESS by way of TCRdb, which keeps in-frame sequences with V and J called. Part of the clones is missing from these tables; in studies checked, under half for an unresolved V gene and the rest for unknown reasons. For this sample the table gives some 130,000 clones, of which roughly 91% were detected only once. 1% to 1.4% of the sample comes from the top ten. The sequencing here drew on peripheral blood, taken 28 days after the second AZD1222 dose. These receptors originate from an adult who received the AZD1222 COVID-19 vaccine.

V gene TRBV2 combines with J gene TRBJ1-1; TRBD1 might be the D (5 bases). Per the germline V gene, CDR1 is SNHLY and CDR2 is FYNNEI. V was pared by 5 bases and J by 1 base, with 17 bases between. This CDR3 has 16 amino acids. In DNA form, the CDR3 reads TGTGCCAGCAGTCTAACGGCAGGGAGAGCGAACACTGAAGCTTTCTTT. This translates into CASSLTAGRANTEAFF.

The chain combines TRBV5-1 with TRBJ1-2; D is possibly TRBD1 (6 bases). V was pared by 2 bases and J by 8 bases, with 13 bases between. This CDR3 has 13 residues. CDR1 and CDR2 (germline): SGHRS, YFSETQ. The DNA of the CDR3 is TGCGCCAGCAGCTTAGACAGGAACAGGGGCTACACCTTC. Its translation is CASSLDRNRGYTF.

The genes are TRBV28 and TRBJ2-1, with D perhaps being TRBD1 or TRBD2 (5 bases each). Germline V lookup: CDR1 MDHEN, CDR2 SYDVKM. The CDR3 is 14 amino acids. Trimming stripped 9 bases from V and 4 bases from J, with 16 bases between. The CDR3 DNA is TGTGCCAGTACGAGGGGCGTCGGGTACAATGAGCAGTTCTTC. This codes for CASTRGVGYNEQFF.

The count of this clone is one. The chain recombines TRBV27 with TRBJ2-7; 12 nucleotides match TRBD2. The V and J ends lost 6 bases and 3 bases, in that order; junction bases with no gene match: 6. CDR1 and CDR2 (germline): MNHEY, SMNVEV (reference sequence). The CDR3 is 15 residues long. CDR3 DNA sequence: TGTGCCAGCAGCCCTAGCGGGAGGGCTCACTACGAGCAGTACTTC. As protein: CASSPSGRAHYEQYF.

The chain has TRBV19 and TRBJ1-5; 10 bases are a match to TRBD1. Trimming removed 3 bases from V and 5 bases from J; junction bases left unmatched: 4. The CDR3 is 15 residues long. Germline CDR1 reads LNHDA; CDR2 reads SQIVND (reference sequence). The CDR3: CASSMGTGDHQPQHF. CDR3 DNA: TGTGCCAGTAGTATGGGGACAGGGGACCATCAGCCCCAGCATTTT.

The V and J genes are TRBV5-1 and TRBJ1-2; 7 nucleotides align to TRBD1. The J segment lost 0 bases and the V segment lost 4 bases, leaving 18 bases of the junction unmatched. CDR1 and CDR2 (germline): SGHRS, YFSETQ. This CDR3 has 19 amino acids. CDR3 amino acids: CASSPRGRGRGDSNYGYTF. In DNA, the CDR3 is TGCGCCAGCAGCCCCCGGGGTAGGGGGCGAGGGGATTCTAACTATGGCTACACCTTC.

CDR3 nucleotide sequence: TGTGCCAGCAGCTCGGGACTACCCTCCTACAATGAGCAGTTCTTC. This gives the protein CASSSGLPSYNEQFF. The chain combines TRBV13 with TRBJ2-1, with 7 bases matching TRBD2. The CDR3 is made up of 15 amino acids. Germline CDR1 PRHDT, CDR2 FYEKMQ (reference sequence). The V and J ends lost 4 bases and 0 bases, in that order; junction bases with no gene match: 3.

This rearrangement joins TRBV5-1 to TRBJ1-3; TRBD1 aligns across 7 bases. The CDR3 covers 15 residues. V gave up 4 bases and J gave up 4 bases; unmatched junction bases: 8. Per the germline V gene, CDR1 is SGHRS and CDR2 is YFSETQ. CDR3 in amino acids: CASSAAGTEGNTIYF. The CDR3, as DNA: TGCGCCAGCAGCGCCGCCGGGACAGAAGGAAACACCATATATTTT.

This clone came up a few times. This chain connects TRBV28 to TRBJ1-5; the D is unclear. Germline CDR1 and CDR2: MDHEN and SYDVKM. V lost 7 bases and J lost 6, with 10 bases in between. The CDR3 has 12 residues. In DNA, the CDR3 is TGTGCCAGCAATGAGTTGAGTCAGCCCCAGCATTTT. Translating gives CASNELSQPQHF.

This chain links TRBV9 with TRBJ2-7, with 9 bases aligning to TRBD2. In germline, CDR1 is SGDLS, CDR2 YYNGEE. V dropped 4 bases and J dropped 5; count of bases not matched to a gene: 10. This CDR3 has 15 amino acids. CDR3 region: CASSQTGLANDEQYF. CDR3 DNA: TGTGCCAGCAGCCAGACCGGACTAGCGAACGACGAGCAGTACTTC.

CDR3: CASSRQGLYQPQHF. CDR3 bases: TGTGCCAGCAGCCGGCAGGGGTTATATCAGCCCCAGCATTTT. This chain joins TRBV7-8 and TRBJ1-5; D might be TRBD1 (6 bases). The V gene's germline CDR1 is SGHVS and CDR2 FQNEAQ. The CDR3 contains 14 residues. Trimming left V 5 bases short and J 5 bases short, with 13 bases between.

This rearrangement joins TRBV11-3 to TRBJ2-3; 8 bases fit TRBD2. The CDR3 spans 14 residues. Germline trimming cut 5 bases from V and 4 bases from J; bases unmatched to any gene: 5. Germline values: CDR1 SGHNT, CDR2 YENEEA. The CDR3 DNA reads TGTGCCAGCAGCACGGGACTAGAGGCAGATACGCAGTATTTT. Its protein product is CASSTGLEADTQYF.

V usage is TRBV28 and J usage is TRBJ2-1; TRBD1 is a possible D gene (5 bases). V lost 6 bases and J lost 0, with 21 bases in between. The CDR3 runs 18 residues. Germline loops: CDR1 MDHEN, CDR2 SYDVKM. The CDR3 DNA reads as TGTGCCAGCAGAAAGGGGCCAGGGATGCAGAGCTCCTACAATGAGCAGTTCTTC. Encoded protein: CASRKGPGMQSSYNEQFF.

J is TRBJ1-5 and V is TRBV19; 8 bases align to TRBD1. The CDR3 has 13 residues. Germline V CDR1 and CDR2: LNHDA, SQIVND (reference sequence). V lost 7 bases and J lost 6; bases outside the gene matches: 5. The CDR3 coding sequence is TGTGCCAGTACGATACAGGGGGGTCAGCCCCAGCATTTT. Amino acids: CASTIQGGQPQHF.